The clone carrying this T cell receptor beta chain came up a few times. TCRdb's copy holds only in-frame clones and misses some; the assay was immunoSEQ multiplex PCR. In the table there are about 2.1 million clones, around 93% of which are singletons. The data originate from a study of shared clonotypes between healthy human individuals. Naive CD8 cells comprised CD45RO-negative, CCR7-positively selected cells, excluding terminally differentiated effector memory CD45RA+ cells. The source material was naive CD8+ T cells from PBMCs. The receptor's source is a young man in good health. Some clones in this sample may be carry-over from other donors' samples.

CDR3 coding DNA: TGTGCCTGGAGTCCGGTGGTTGGGAACACTGAAGCTTTCTTT. Translation gives CAWSPVVGNTEAFF. The V gene is TRBV30, the J gene TRBJ1-1; D unclear. V was cut by 2 bases and J by 1 base, with 11 bases left in between. The CDR3 sequence is 14 residues long. Germline CDR1 GTSNPN, CDR2 SVGIG (reference sequence).